Sequencing of this T cell receptor (beta chain) was carried out in a study of shared clonotypes between healthy human individuals. General study findings and limits: Incomplete sequencing of sorted subsets was indicated by rarefaction despite large depth. The low donor count limited represented genetic and exposure-history diversity.

Data came from immunoSEQ multiplex PCR; TCRdb stores just in-frame clones and leaves some out. This table has millions of clones, approximately 93% appearing once. The donors were adults (healthy and HIV-negative) with no recent acute infections or vaccinations. J lost 8 bases, V lost 7 bases, and 10 bases had no gene match. The CDR3 has 13 amino acids. The V gene's germline CDR1 is MDHEN and CDR2 SYDVKM. Comments on this clone: What it binds is not known.

The V and J genes are TRBV28 and TRBJ1-2, with 7 bases aligning to TRBD1. Sequencing used naive CD4+ T cells from PBMCs. Subset defined: CD45RA+ positively selected. This clonotype was sampled from a man between 18 and 29 years old in good health. Some clones in this sample may be carry-over from other donors' samples. CDR3 nucleotides: TGTGCCAGCACCATCCCACAGGGGACGGGCTACACCTTC. Protein product: CASTIPQGTGYTF.